This T cell receptor beta chain was profiled in a study of T-cell memory formation after mild COVID-19. Study-wide results and limits: In pre-infection memory, a portion of responding clones appeared, which suggested that cross-reactive memory joined.

Each CDR3 protein gets one entry after TCRdb re-called the 5' RACE reads with MiXCR. Here the sample spans about 140,000 distinct CDR3 sequences, roughly 6.3% being singletons. There are 14 residues in the CDR3. Germline-derived CDR1 and CDR2 are SGHRS and YFSETQ. V gave up 0 bases and J gave up 3 bases, with 7 bases separating them. In this sample, this clonotype turned up many times. Antigen: not known. V is TRBV5-1 and J is TRBJ2-1; D unresolved. The sample consisted of PBMCs or a T cell subset sorted from them (not recorded which). This sequence was found in an adult woman who had mild COVID-19 (a few samples of this study predate the infection). Cell type and time point are not known. CDR3 sequence (DNA): TGCGCCAGCAGCTTGGTCGCCAGCTACAATGAGCAGTTCTTC. Its translation is CASSLVASYNEQFF.